Reported below is one T cell receptor (beta chain). The antigen is undetermined. Trimming took 1 base from V and 4 from J; bases not matched to a gene: 4. Germline CDR1 reads LGHNA; CDR2 reads YSLEER. The CDR3 consists of 15 residues. TCRdb's copy holds only in-frame clones and misses some; the assay was immunoSEQ multiplex PCR. This table has tens of thousands of clones, about 70% appearing once. With no exception, relapse followed autologous stem cell transplantation in all patients, and brentuximab vedotin exposure varied. This entry comes from a study of PD-1 blockade in classical Hodgkin lymphoma. The study, taken as a whole, reports: Complete responders started with a diversity level that resembled newly diagnosed patients at baseline.

The receptor's source is a human donor with classical Hodgkin lymphoma. This specimen consisted of peripheral blood mononuclear cells (PBMCs), obtained before the second cycle of nivolumab. The chain is built from TRBV4-3 and TRBJ1-5, with 7 bases aligning to TRBD1. CDR3 sequence reads: CASSQGQGGNQPQHF. The CDR3 bases are TGCGCCAGCAGCCAAGGGCAGGGGGGTAATCAGCCCCAGCATTTT.